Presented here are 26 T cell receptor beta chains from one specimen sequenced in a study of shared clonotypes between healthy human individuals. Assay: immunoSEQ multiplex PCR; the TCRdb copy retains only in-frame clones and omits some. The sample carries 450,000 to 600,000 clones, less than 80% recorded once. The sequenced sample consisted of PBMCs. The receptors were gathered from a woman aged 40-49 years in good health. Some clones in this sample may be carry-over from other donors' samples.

This CDR3 is CASSTLQGRETQYF. The DNA of the CDR3 is TGTGCCAGCAGCACCCTACAGGGTAGGGAGACCCAGTACTTC. This sequence joins TRBV7-9 and TRBJ2-5; the D gene is possibly TRBD1 (6 bases). CDR1 and CDR2 (germline): SEHNR, FQNEAQ (reference sequence). The V gene lost 5 bases and the J gene lost 5 bases, with 15 bases spanning the gap. The CDR3 is 14 amino acids.

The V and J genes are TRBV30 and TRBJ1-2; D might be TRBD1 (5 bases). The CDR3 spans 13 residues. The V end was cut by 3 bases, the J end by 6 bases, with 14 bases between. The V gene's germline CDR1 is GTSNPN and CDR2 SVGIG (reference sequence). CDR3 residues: CAWRVAGLHGYTF. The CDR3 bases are TGTGCCTGGAGAGTGGCAGGGTTACATGGCTACACCTTC. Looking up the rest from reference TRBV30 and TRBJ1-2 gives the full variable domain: SQTIHQWPATLVQPVGSPLSLECTVEGTSNPNLYWYRQAAGRGLQLLFYSVGIGQISSEVPQNLSASRPQDRQFILSSKKLLLSDSGFYLCAWRVAGLHGYTFGSGTRLTVV.

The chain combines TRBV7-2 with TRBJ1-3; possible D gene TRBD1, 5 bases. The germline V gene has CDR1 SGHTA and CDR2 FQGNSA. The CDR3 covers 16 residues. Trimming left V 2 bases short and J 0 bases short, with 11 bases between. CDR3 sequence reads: CASSLLGPSSGNTIYF. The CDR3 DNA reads TGTGCCAGCAGCTTACTGGGGCCGAGCTCTGGAAACACCATATATTTT.

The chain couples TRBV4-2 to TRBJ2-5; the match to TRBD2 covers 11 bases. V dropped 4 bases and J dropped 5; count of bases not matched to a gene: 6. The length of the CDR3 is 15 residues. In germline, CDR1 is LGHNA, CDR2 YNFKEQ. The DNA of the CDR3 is TGTGCCAGCAGCCCTACTAGCGGGAGCGTGGAGACCCAGTACTTC. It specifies CASSPTSGSVETQYF.

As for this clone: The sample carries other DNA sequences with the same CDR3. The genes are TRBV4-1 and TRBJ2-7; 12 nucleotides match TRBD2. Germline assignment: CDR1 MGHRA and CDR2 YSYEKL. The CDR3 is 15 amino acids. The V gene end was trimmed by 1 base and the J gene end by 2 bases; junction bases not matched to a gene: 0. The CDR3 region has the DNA TGCGCCAGCAGCCAAGGACTAGCGGGAGCCTACGAGCAGTACTTC. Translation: CASSQGLAGAYEQYF.

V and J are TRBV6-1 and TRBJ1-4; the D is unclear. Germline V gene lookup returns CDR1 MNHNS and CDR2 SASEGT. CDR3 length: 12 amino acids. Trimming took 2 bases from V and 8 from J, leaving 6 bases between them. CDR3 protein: CASSERSEKLFF. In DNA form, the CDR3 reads TGTGCCAGCAGTGAACGGTCAGAAAAACTGTTTTTT.

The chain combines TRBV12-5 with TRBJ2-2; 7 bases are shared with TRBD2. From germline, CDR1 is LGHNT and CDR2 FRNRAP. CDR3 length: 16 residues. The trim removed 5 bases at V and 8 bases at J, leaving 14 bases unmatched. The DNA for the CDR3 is TGTGCTAGTGGTCATGGTAGTACGGGGGGTGTAGGGGAGCTGTTTTTT. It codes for CASGHGSTGGVGELFF.

CDR3 loop: CASSLMGREQYF. The CDR3 nucleotides are TGTGCCAGCAGCTTAATGGGTCGCGAGCAGTACTTC. The chain employs TRBV7-9 and TRBJ2-7; no clear D. The germline gives CDR1 SEHNR, CDR2 FQNEAQ (reference sequence). CDR3 size: 12 residues. V lost 2 bases and J 6 bases, leaving 8 bases between the germline ends.

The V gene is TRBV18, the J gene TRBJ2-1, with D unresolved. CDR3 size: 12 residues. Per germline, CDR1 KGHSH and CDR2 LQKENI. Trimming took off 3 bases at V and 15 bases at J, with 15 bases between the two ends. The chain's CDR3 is CASSPQDGNRFF. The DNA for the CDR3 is TGTGCCAGCTCACCTCAGGACGGCAACCGGTTCTTC.

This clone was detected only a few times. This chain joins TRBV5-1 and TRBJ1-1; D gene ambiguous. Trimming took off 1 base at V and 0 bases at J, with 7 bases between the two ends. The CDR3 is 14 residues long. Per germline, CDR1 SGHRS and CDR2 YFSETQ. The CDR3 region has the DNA TGCGCCAGCAGCTTGTATCAATTGAACACTGAAGCTTTCTTT. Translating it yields CASSLYQLNTEAFF.

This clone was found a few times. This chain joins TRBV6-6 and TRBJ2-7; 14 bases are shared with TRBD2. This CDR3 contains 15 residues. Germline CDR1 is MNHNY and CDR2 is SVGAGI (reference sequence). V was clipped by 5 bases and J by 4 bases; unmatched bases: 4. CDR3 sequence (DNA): TGTGCCAGCAGTGATGGACTAGCGGGAGGATACGAGCAGTACTTC. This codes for CASSDGLAGGYEQYF.

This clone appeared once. CDR3 loop: CASSESVLGVAVYNEQFF. The CDR3 DNA reads TGTGCCAGCAGTGAATCCGTCTTGGGCGTGGCAGTCTACAATGAGCAGTTCTTC. The J gene is TRBJ2-1, the V gene TRBV25-1; no clear D. V dropped 1 base and J dropped 3 bases, with 19 bases sitting between them. From germline, CDR1 is MGHDK and CDR2 SYGVNS. This CDR3 contains 18 residues. Supplemented by reference TRBV25-1 and TRBJ2-1, the full variable domain reads EADIYQTPRYLVIGTGKKITLECSQTMGHDKMYWYQQDPGMELHLIHYSYGVNSTEKGDLSSESTVSRIRTEHFPLTLESARPSHTSQYLCASSESVLGVAVYNEQFFGPGTRLTVL.

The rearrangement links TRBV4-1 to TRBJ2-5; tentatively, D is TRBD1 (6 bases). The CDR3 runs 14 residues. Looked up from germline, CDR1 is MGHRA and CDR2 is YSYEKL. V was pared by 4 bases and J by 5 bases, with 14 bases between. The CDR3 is CASSRLLGGETQYF. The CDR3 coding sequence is TGCGCCAGCAGCCGACTCCTAGGGGGTGAGACCCAGTACTTC.

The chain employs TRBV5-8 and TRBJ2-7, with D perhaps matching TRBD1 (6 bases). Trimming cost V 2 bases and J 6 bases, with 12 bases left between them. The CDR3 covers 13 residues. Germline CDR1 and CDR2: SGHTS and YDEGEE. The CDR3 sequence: CASSFRGWGEQYF. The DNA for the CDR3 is TGTGCCAGCAGCTTCAGGGGTTGGGGCGAGCAGTACTTC.

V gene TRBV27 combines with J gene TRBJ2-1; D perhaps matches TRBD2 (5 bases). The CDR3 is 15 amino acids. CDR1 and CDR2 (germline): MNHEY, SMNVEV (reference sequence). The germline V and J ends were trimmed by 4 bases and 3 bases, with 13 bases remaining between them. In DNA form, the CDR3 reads TGTGCCAGCAGTTCATCTGGGAGCGACTACAATGAGCAGTTCTTC. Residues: CASSSSGSDYNEQFF.

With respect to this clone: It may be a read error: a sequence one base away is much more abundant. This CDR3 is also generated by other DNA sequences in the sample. CDR3: CAFRGSANYEQYF. CDR3 sequence (DNA): TGTGCATTTCGAGGGAGTGCCAACTACGAGCAGTACTTC. The chain joins TRBV30 to TRBJ2-7, with D perhaps matching TRBD2 (5 bases). The CDR3 sequence is 13 residues long. Germline V gives CDR1 GTSNPN, CDR2 SVGIG (reference sequence).

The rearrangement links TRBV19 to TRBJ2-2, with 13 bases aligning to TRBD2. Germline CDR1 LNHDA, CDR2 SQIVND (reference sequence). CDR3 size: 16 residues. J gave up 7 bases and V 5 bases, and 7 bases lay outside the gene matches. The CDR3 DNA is TGTGCCAGTAGTCCCGGACTAGCGGGAGCTGGCGGGGAGCTGTTTTTT. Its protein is CASSPGLAGAGGELFF.

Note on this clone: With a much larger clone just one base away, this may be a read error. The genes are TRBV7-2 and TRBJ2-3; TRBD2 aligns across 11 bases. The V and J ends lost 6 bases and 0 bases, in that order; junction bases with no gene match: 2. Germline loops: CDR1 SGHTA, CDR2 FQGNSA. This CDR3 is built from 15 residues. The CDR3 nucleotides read TGTGCCAGCAGGCGGACTAGCGGGAGCACAGATACGCAGTATTTT. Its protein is CASRRTSGSTDTQYF.

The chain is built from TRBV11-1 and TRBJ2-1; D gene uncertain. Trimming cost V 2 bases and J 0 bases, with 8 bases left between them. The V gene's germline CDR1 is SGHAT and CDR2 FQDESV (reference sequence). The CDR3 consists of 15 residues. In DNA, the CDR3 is TGTGCCAGCAGCTTACAGACGAGCTCCTACAATGAGCAGTTCTTC. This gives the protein CASSLQTSSYNEQFF. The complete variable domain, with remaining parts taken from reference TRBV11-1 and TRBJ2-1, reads EAEVAQSPRYKITEKSQAVAFWCDPISGHATLYWYRQILGQGPELLVQFQDESVVDDSQLPKDRFSAERLKGVDSTLKIQPAELGDSAMYLCASSLQTSSYNEQFFGPGTRLTVL.

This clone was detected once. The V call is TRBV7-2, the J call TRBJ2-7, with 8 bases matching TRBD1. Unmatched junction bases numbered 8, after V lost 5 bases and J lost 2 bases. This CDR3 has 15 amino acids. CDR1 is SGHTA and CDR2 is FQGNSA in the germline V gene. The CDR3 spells CASSQDRGAPYEQYF. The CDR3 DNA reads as TGTGCCAGCAGCCAAGACAGGGGCGCACCCTACGAGCAGTACTTC.

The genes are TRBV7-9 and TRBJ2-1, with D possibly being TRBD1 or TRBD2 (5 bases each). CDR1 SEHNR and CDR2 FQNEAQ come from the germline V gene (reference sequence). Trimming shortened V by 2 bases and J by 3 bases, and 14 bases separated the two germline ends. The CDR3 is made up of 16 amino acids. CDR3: CASSLTRDVGYNEQFF. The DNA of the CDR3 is TGTGCCAGCAGCTTAACCCGGGACGTGGGCTACAATGAGCAGTTCTTC.

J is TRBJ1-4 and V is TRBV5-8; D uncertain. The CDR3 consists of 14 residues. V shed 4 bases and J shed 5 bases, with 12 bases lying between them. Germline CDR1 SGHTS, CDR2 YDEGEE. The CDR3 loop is CASSQLPENEKLFF. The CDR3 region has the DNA TGTGCCAGCAGCCAACTCCCGGAAAATGAAAAACTGTTTTTT.

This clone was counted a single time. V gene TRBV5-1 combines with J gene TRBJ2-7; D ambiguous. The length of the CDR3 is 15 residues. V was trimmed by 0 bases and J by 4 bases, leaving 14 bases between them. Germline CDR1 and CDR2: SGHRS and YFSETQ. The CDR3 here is CASSLVFSRAYEQYF. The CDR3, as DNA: TGCGCCAGCAGCTTGGTATTTAGTAGGGCTTACGAGCAGTACTTC.

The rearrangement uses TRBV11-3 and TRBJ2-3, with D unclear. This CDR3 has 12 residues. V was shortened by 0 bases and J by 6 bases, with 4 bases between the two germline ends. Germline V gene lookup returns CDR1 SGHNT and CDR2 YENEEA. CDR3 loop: CASSLDSDTQYF. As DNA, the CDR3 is TGTGCCAGCAGCTTAGATAGCGATACGCAGTATTTT.

The CDR3 coding sequence is TGTGCCAGCAGCGCCCTCATATGGGGCTCGGATGGCTACACCTTC. Its translation is CASSALIWGSDGYTF. The gene calls are TRBV9 and TRBJ1-2, with D possibly TRBD1 on 5 matching bases. The CDR3 totals 15 residues. Germline loops: CDR1 SGDLS, CDR2 YYNGEE. Trimming shortened V by 3 bases and J by 6 bases, and 18 bases separated the two germline ends.

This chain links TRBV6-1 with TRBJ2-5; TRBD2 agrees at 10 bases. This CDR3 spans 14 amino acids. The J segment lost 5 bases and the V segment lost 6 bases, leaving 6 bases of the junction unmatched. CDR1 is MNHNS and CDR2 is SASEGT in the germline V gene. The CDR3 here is CASRHLAGDETQYF. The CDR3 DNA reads TGTGCCAGCAGACACCTAGCGGGGGATGAGACCCAGTACTTC.